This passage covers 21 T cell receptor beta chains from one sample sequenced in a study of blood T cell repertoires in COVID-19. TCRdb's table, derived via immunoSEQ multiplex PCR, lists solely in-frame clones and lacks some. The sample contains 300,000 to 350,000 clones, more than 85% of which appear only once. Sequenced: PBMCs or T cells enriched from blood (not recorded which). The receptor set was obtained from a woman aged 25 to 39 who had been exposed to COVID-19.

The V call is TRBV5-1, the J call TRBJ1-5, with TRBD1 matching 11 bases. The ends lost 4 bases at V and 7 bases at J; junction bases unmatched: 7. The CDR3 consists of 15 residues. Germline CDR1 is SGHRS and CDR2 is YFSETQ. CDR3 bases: TGCGCCAGCAGCGTTGGACAGGGGGCAGTCCAGCCCCAGCATTTT. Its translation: CASSVGQGAVQPQHF.

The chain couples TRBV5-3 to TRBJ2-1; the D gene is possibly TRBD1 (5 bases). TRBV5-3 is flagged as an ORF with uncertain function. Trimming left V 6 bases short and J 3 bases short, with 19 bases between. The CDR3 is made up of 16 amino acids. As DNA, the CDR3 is TGTGCCAGAAAAGCCGGGCCAGGGTGCGACTACAATGAGCAGTTCTTC. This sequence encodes CARKAGPGCDYNEQFF.

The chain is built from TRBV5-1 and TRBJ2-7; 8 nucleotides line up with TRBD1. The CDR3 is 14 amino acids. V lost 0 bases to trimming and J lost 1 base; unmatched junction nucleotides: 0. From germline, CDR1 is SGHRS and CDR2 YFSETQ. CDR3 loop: CASSLGQGSYEQYF. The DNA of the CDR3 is TGCGCCAGCAGCTTGGGACAGGGGTCCTACGAGCAGTACTTC.

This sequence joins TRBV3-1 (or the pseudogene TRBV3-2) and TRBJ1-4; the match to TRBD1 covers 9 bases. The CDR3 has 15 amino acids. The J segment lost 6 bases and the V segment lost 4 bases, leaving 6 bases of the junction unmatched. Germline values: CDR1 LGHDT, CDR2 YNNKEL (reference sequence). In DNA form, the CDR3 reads TGTGCCAGCAGCCCGGGACAGGGATGGGATGAAAAACTGTTTTTT. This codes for CASSPGQGWDEKLFF.

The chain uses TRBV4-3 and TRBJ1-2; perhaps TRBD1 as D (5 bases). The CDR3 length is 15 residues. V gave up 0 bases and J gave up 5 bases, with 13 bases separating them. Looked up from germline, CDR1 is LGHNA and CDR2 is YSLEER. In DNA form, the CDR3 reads TGCGCCAGCAGCCAAGATCACATCCGGGGGTATGGCTACACCTTC. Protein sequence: CASSQDHIRGYGYTF.

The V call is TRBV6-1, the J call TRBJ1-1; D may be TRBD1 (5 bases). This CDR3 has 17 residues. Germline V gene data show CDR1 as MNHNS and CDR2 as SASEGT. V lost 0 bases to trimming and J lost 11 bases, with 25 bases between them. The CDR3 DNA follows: TGTGCCAGCAGTGAAGCCCTATTACGGGACGGGGGAAGTTCGGCTTTCTTT. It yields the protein CASSEALLRDGGSSAFF.

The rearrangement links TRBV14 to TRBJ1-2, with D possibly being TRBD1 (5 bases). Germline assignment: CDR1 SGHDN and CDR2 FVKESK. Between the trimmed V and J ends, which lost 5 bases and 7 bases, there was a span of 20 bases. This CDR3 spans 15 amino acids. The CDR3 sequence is CASSNPRPGHGGYTF. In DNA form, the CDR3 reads TGTGCCAGCAGCAACCCCCGACCAGGACATGGTGGCTACACCTTC.

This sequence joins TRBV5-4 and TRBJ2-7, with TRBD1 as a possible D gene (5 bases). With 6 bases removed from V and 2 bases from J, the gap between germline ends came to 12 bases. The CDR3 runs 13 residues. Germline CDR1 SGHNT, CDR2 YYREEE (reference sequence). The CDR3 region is CASTPDTAYEQYF. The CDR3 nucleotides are TGTGCCAGCACCCCGGACACCGCCTACGAGCAGTACTTC.

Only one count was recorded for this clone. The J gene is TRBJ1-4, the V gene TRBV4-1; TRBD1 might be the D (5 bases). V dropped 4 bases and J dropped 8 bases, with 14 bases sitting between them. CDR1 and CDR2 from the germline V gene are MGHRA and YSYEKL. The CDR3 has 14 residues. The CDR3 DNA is TGCGCCAGCAGCCCGGGACGACGGGGGGAAAAACTGTTTTTT. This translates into CASSPGRRGEKLFF.

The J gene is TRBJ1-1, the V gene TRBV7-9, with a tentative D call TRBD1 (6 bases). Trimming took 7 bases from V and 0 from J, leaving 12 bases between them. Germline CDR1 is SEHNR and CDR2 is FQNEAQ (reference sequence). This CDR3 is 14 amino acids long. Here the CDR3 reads CASTTTGLNTEAFF. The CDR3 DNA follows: TGTGCCAGCACCACAACAGGGCTGAACACTGAAGCTTTCTTT.

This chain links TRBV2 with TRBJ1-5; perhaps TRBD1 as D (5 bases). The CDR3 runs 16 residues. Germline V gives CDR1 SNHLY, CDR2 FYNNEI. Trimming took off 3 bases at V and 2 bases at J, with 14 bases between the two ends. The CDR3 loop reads CASSEDWGGGNQPQHF. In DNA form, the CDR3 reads TGTGCCAGCAGTGAGGATTGGGGGGGTGGCAATCAGCCCCAGCATTTT. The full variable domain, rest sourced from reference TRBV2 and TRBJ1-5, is EPEVTQTPSHQVTQMGQEVILRCVPISNHLYFYWYRQILGQKVEFLVSFYNNEISEKSEIFDDQFSVERPDGSNFTLKIRSTKLEDSAMYFCASSEDWGGGNQPQHFGDGTRLSIL.

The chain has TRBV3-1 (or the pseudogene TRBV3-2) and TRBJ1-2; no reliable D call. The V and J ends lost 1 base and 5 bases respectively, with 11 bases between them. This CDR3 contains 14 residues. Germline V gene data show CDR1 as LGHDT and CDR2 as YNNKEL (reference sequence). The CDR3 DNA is TGTGCCAGCAGCCAAGGTCCAGGATCTTATGGCTACACCTTC. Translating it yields CASSQGPGSYGYTF.

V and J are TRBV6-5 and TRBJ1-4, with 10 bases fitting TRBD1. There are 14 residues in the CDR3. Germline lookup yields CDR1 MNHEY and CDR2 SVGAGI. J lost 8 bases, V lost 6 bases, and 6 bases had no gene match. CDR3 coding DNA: TGTGCCAGCAGCCAGACAGGGGGCAGGGAAAAACTGTTTTTT. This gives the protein CASSQTGGREKLFF.

The CDR3 reads CASSLGVSGMNEQFF. Written as DNA, the CDR3 is TGTGCCAGCAGCTTAGGAGTTAGCGGGATGAATGAGCAGTTCTTC. The rearrangement joins TRBV7-8 to TRBJ2-1; 8 bases match TRBD2. With 1 base clipped from V and 7 bases from J, the junction kept 6 bases outside the gene matches. The CDR3 runs to 15 residues. CDR1 SGHVS and CDR2 FQNEAQ come from the germline V gene.

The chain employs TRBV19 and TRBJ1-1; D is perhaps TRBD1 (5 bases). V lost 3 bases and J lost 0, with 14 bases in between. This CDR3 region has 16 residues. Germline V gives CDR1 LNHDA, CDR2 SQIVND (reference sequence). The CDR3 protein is CASSMQGILMNTEAFF. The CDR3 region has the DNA TGTGCCAGTAGTATGCAGGGAATACTCATGAACACTGAAGCTTTCTTT.

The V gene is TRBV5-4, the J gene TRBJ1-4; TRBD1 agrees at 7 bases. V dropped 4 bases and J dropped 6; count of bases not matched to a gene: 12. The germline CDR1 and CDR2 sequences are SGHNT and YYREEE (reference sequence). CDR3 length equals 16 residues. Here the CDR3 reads CASSRTGDLWDEKLFF. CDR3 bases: TGTGCCAGCAGCCGAACAGGGGACCTGTGGGATGAAAAACTGTTTTTT.

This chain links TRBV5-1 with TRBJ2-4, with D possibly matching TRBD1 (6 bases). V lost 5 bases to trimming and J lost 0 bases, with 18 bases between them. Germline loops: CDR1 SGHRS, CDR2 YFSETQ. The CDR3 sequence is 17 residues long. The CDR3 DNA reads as TGCGCCAGCAGATCGACCAACCGGGACATAGCCAAAAACATTCAGTACTTC. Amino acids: CASRSTNRDIAKNIQYF.

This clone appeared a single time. CDR3: CASSLRTGVLYGYTF. As DNA, the CDR3 is TGTGCCAGCAGCCTGAGGACAGGGGTGTTATATGGCTACACCTTC. The chain recombines TRBV7-6 with TRBJ1-2; 9 nucleotides agree with TRBD1. Germline V gene data show CDR1 as SGHVS and CDR2 as FNYEAQ. This CDR3 is built from 15 residues. V shed 5 bases, J shed 5 bases, and the junction held 9 bases outside the gene matches.

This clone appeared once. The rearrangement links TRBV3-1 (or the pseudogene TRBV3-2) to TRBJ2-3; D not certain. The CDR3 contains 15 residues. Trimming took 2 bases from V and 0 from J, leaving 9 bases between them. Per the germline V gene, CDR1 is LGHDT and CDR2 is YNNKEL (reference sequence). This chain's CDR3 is CASSQRLSSTDTQYF. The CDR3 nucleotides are TGTGCCAGCAGCCAAAGACTGTCTAGCACAGATACGCAGTATTTT.

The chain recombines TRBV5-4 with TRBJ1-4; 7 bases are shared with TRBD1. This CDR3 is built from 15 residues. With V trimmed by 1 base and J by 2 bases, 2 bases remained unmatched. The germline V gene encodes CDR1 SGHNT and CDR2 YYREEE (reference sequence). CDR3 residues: CASSLLTGTNEKLFF. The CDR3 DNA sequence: TGTGCCAGCAGCTTGTTGACAGGGACTAATGAAAAACTGTTTTTT.

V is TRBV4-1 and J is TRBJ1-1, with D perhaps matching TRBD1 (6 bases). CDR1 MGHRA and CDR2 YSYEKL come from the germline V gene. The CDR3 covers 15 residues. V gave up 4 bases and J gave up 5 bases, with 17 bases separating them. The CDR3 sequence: CASSPRTVPRTEAFF. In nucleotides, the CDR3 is TGCGCCAGCAGCCCCCGGACAGTCCCGAGAACTGAAGCTTTCTTT.